One TCR beta chain is described in this entry. Its antigen is currently unknown. Losses at the gene ends were 3 bases for V and 3 bases for J; bases not matched to a gene: 7. Germline CDR1 reads SGHVT; CDR2 reads SQSDAQ. The CDR3 has 17 residues. These data are taken from a study of cytomegalovirus exposure and HLA in healthy donors. PCR employed 60 Vbeta and 13 Jbeta primers. Clones were sequenced by immunoSEQ multiplex PCR, and TCRdb holds only the in-frame ones, with some missing. The sample has some 120,000 clones, 80% seen once. Overall study findings and caveats: A later analysis reportedly identified an Asian-associated ancestry cluster as carrying fewer N-insertions than the approximately 620-donor mean.

This rearrangement joins TRBV7-4 to TRBJ2-1; TRBD2 matches at 11 bases. This receptor was identified in a man aged 40-55 years in good health and CMV-seronegative. The sequenced sample was PBMCs. CDR3 bases: TGTGCCAGCAGCTTTACCTCCGGGACTAGCGGCTACAATGAGCAGTTCTTC. Amino acids: CASSFTSGTSGYNEQFF.